This passage covers 31 T cell receptor beta chains from one sample sequenced in a study of OX40 agonist ivuxolimab in advanced cancers. Only in-frame clones appear in the TCRdb table, and some are missing; sequencing was by immunoSEQ multiplex PCR. The sample carries about 49,000 clones, roughly 90% recorded once. The source was CD4+ or CD8+ T cells sorted from blood, collected in a trial of the OX40 agonist ivuxolimab. These receptors all come from an adult with an advanced solid tumor such as melanoma, head and neck, liver or kidney cancer.

The rearrangement uses TRBV5-1 and TRBJ2-3; 8 bases are shared with TRBD2. CDR1 is SGHRS, CDR2 YFSETQ, per germline. V shed 2 bases and J 6 bases; nucleotides not matched to a gene: 11. This CDR3 is built from 16 residues. CDR3 nucleotide sequence: TGCGCCAGCAGCTTTTACTCGGGAGGGGGTTCGGATACGCAGTATTTT. It translates to CASSFYSGGGSDTQYF.

This sequence joins TRBV28 and TRBJ2-7; D possibly corresponds to TRBD1 (6 bases). Deletions cut 3 bases from V and 0 bases from J, with 9 bases between. Germline assignment: CDR1 MDHEN and CDR2 SYDVKM. The CDR3 loop spans 14 amino acids. The CDR3 spells CASSFNRVSYEQYF. CDR3 coding DNA: TGTGCCAGCAGTTTTAACAGGGTCTCCTACGAGCAGTACTTC.

The chain is built from TRBV7-6 and TRBJ2-1, with 10 positions matching TRBD2. CDR3 length: 15 amino acids. Germline V gene sequence: CDR1 SGHVS, CDR2 FNYEAQ. The V and J ends lost 0 bases and 6 bases, in that order; junction bases with no gene match: 2. CDR3 nucleotide sequence: TGTGCCAGCAGCTTAGCAGCGGGAGGGCCCAATGAGCAGTTCTTC. Translation gives CASSLAAGGPNEQFF.

The sample holds one count of this clone. The chain couples TRBV5-1 to TRBJ2-1; D may be TRBD2 (5 bases). Germline CDR1 and CDR2: SGHRS and YFSETQ. The CDR3 is 13 amino acids. V shed 3 bases and J shed 10 bases, with 14 bases lying between them. CDR3 DNA sequence: TGCGCCAGCAGCTCAAACCTGGGCGGGGAGCAGTTCTTC. This sequence encodes CASSSNLGGEQFF.

The rearrangement links TRBV7-9 to TRBJ2-1; D unresolved. The CDR3 loop spans 15 amino acids. Trimming pared 5 bases from V and 0 bases from J, leaving 11 bases between. Germline CDR1 SEHNR, CDR2 FQNEAQ (reference sequence). The CDR3 region has the DNA TGTGCCAGCAGCCTCAGGTTATCCTCCTACAATGAGCAGTTCTTC. This gives the protein CASSLRLSSYNEQFF.

This clone was seen a handful of times. The chain uses TRBV29-1 and TRBJ2-7, with D perhaps matching TRBD1 or TRBD2 (5 bases each). The CDR3 is made up of 14 amino acids. Germline CDR1 SQVTM, CDR2 ANQGSEA. V gave up 4 bases and J gave up 4 bases, with 17 bases separating them. CDR3 DNA sequence: TGCAGCGTTGCCTGGCAGGGACGTCTGTACGAGCAGTACTTC. This sequence encodes CSVAWQGRLYEQYF.

The chain has TRBV19 and TRBJ2-2; 9 positions match TRBD1. The junction had 19 bases not matched to a gene; V was cut back by 4 bases and J by 4 bases. The CDR3 spans 20 residues. Germline CDR1 reads LNHDA; CDR2 reads SQIVND (reference sequence). The CDR3 sequence is CASSRTAGTGRRLVTGELFF. As DNA, the CDR3 is TGTGCCAGTAGTAGAACAGCCGGGACAGGGCGAAGACTAGTCACCGGGGAGCTGTTTTTT.

The chain uses TRBV30 and TRBJ1-1; possible D gene TRBD1, 5 bases. This CDR3 comprises 14 residues. The ends were cut back, 0 bases at V and 1 base at J, with 9 bases in the middle. Germline CDR1 is GTSNPN and CDR2 is SVGIG (reference sequence). CDR3 DNA sequence: TGTGCCTGGAGTGTACACGACAGGAACACTGAAGCTTTCTTT. Encoded protein: CAWSVHDRNTEAFF.

This clone was detected once. The chain employs TRBV5-8 and TRBJ1-3, with D possibly TRBD1 on 5 matching bases. Germline V gives CDR1 SGHTS, CDR2 YDEGEE. V lost 1 base and J 1 base, leaving 12 bases between the germline ends. The CDR3 is made up of 16 amino acids. The CDR3 DNA follows: TGTGCCAGCAGCTTGCATTTAGGGGTTTCTGGAAACACCATATATTTT. It translates to CASSLHLGVSGNTIYF.

The chain uses TRBV18 and TRBJ2-3; 9 bases match TRBD1. This CDR3 has 16 residues. Looked up from germline, CDR1 is KGHSH and CDR2 is LQKENI. V was clipped by 0 bases and J by 6 bases; unmatched bases: 7. The CDR3 loop reads CASSPPNRGQGDTQYF. CDR3 sequence (DNA): TGTGCCAGCTCACCACCCAACAGGGGGCAAGGGGATACGCAGTATTTT.

The V call is TRBV30, the J call TRBJ2-7, with D possibly matching TRBD1 (6 bases). CDR1 and CDR2 (germline): GTSNPN, SVGIG (reference sequence). Trimming cost V 0 bases and J 0 bases, with 9 bases left between them. This CDR3 spans 14 amino acids. Here the CDR3 reads CAWSVGGSSYEQYF. CDR3 nucleotide sequence: TGTGCCTGGAGTGTAGGGGGTAGCTCCTACGAGCAGTACTTC.

This clone was recorded only once. The genes are TRBV5-4 and TRBJ2-2; D gene unclear. CDR3 length equals 15 residues. The V end was cut by 4 bases, the J end by 5 bases, with 15 bases between. Germline CDR1 reads SGHNT; CDR2 reads YYREEE (reference sequence). CDR3 loop: CASSHAARSTGELFF. The DNA for the CDR3 is TGTGCCAGCAGCCACGCGGCCCGGTCGACCGGGGAGCTGTTTTTT.

The CDR3 spells CASSLAGGYEQYF. In DNA, the CDR3 is TGTGCCAGCAGTCTAGCGGGAGGCTACGAGCAGTACTTC. The chain links TRBV6-5 to TRBJ2-7, with 11 bases matching TRBD2. The CDR3 length is 13 residues. V dropped 5 bases and J dropped 3; count of bases not matched to a gene: 0. The germline gives CDR1 MNHEY, CDR2 SVGAGI.

This chain connects TRBV7-9 to TRBJ1-6; the match to TRBD1 covers 10 bases. Germline-derived CDR1 and CDR2 are SEHNR and FQNEAQ (reference sequence). The ends lost 5 bases at V and 11 bases at J; junction bases unmatched: 3. CDR3 length: 13 amino acids. The chain's CDR3 is CASSQDRGTPLHF. The CDR3 region has the DNA TGTGCCAGCAGCCAGGACAGGGGGACACCCCTCCACTTT.

This chain connects TRBV7-2 to TRBJ2-7; TRBD1 agrees at 7 bases. Trimming cost V 6 bases and J 1 base; bases outside gene matches: 9. CDR1 and CDR2 from the germline V gene are SGHTA and FQGNSA. The CDR3 spans 15 residues. CDR3 nucleotides: TGTGCCAGCAGACTTAGCTCGGGACAGTCCTACGAGCAGTACTTC. Protein sequence: CASRLSSGQSYEQYF. The full variable domain, in which reference TRBV7-2 and TRBJ2-7 provide the parts outside the CDR3, is GAGVSQSPSNKVTEKGKDVELRCDPISGHTALYWYRQSLGQGLEFLIYFQGNSAPDKSGLPSDRFSAERTGGSVSTLTIQRTQQEDSAVYLCASRLSSGQSYEQYFGPGTRLTVT.

V gene TRBV28 combines with J gene TRBJ2-4, with 9 bases matching TRBD2. Trimming removed 8 bases from V and 0 bases from J; junction bases left unmatched: 20. Germline V gene sequence: CDR1 MDHEN, CDR2 SYDVKM. The CDR3 runs to 20 residues. The CDR3 nucleotides read TGTGCCAGCCTTGCCTTTCAGCGGGGGGCCAGTCCCGTAGCCAAAAACATTCAGTACTTC. Amino acid sequence: CASLAFQRGASPVAKNIQYF.

In this sample, this clone turned up a few times. The rearrangement joins TRBV5-4 to TRBJ1-2; 8 bases map to TRBD1. With 4 bases clipped from V and 2 bases from J, the junction kept 4 bases outside the gene matches. The CDR3 loop spans 14 amino acids. Germline assignment: CDR1 SGHNT and CDR2 YYREEE (reference sequence). CDR3 in DNA: TGTGCCAGCAGCCCAGGACAGGGCAACTATGGCTACACCTTC. Amino acid sequence: CASSPGQGNYGYTF.

The chain joins TRBV19 to TRBJ2-5, with D perhaps given as TRBD1 or TRBD2 (6 bases each). Between the trimmed V and J ends, which lost 6 bases and 2 bases, there was a span of 16 bases. CDR3 length: 15 residues. The V gene's germline CDR1 is LNHDA and CDR2 SQIVND (reference sequence). CDR3 in amino acids: CASSQTRGNQETQYF. In nucleotides, the CDR3 is TGTGCCAGTAGCCAGACTAGGGGGAATCAAGAGACCCAGTACTTC. Full variable domain (outside the CDR3, taken from reference TRBV19 and TRBJ2-5): DGGITQSPKYLFRKEGQNVTLSCEQNLNHDAMYWYRQDPGQGLRLIYYSQIVNDFQKGDIAEGYSVSREKKESFPLTVTSAQKNPTAFYLCASSQTRGNQETQYFGPGTRLLVL.

The CDR3 loop reads CATRLAAYNEQFF. The CDR3 DNA sequence: TGTGCCACCCGGTTAGCGGCTTACAATGAGCAGTTCTTC. The chain is built from TRBV28 and TRBJ2-1; TRBD2 is a possible D gene (6 bases). Germline values: CDR1 MDHEN, CDR2 SYDVKM. The CDR3 has 13 residues. V lost 10 bases and J lost 4, with 14 bases in between. The full variable domain, with the rest looked up from reference TRBV28 and TRBJ2-1, is DVKVTQSSRYLVKRTGEKVFLECVQDMDHENMFWYRQDPGLGLRLIYFSYDVKMKEKGDIPEGYSVSREKKERFSLILESASTNQTSMYLCATRLAAYNEQFFGPGTRLTVL.

The V and J genes are TRBV28 and TRBJ1-2; D is ambiguous. Trimming pared 3 bases from V and 5 bases from J, leaving 13 bases between. This CDR3 has 14 residues. The germline CDR1 and CDR2 sequences are MDHEN and SYDVKM. CDR3: CASSFLAGGYGYTF. In nucleotides, the CDR3 is TGTGCCAGCAGTTTTTTGGCGGGAGGTTATGGCTACACCTTC.

The J gene is TRBJ2-2, the V gene TRBV19, with 13 bases matching TRBD2. This CDR3 is built from 15 residues. Germline CDR1 LNHDA, CDR2 SQIVND (reference sequence). V lost 9 bases and J lost 4; bases outside the gene matches: 5. Here the CDR3 reads CASTGLAGITGELFF. In DNA, the CDR3 is TGTGCCAGCACGGGACTAGCGGGAATCACCGGGGAGCTGTTTTTT.

This clone has only one observation. The chain uses TRBV29-1 and TRBJ1-1, with D possibly being TRBD1 (5 bases). The V gene lost 6 bases and the J gene lost 11 bases, with 22 bases spanning the gap. Germline V gene lookup returns CDR1 SQVTM and CDR2 ANQGSEA. The length of the CDR3 is 13 residues. CDR3 in DNA: TGCAGCGTCCTCCCGGGGGGTGCGCCGGGGGCTTTCTTT. Encoded protein: CSVLPGGAPGAFF.

The genes are TRBV7-2 and TRBJ2-7; 10 nucleotides line up with TRBD1. The CDR3 is 19 residues long. CDR1 is SGHTA, CDR2 FQGNSA, per germline. V lost 5 bases, J lost 4 bases, and 20 bases stayed unmatched. CDR3 region: CASSNYRDRGTSMLYEQYF. The CDR3 coding sequence is TGTGCCAGCAGCAATTACCGGGACAGGGGTACTAGTATGTTATACGAGCAGTACTTC.

The chain joins TRBV20-1 to TRBJ2-1; no clear D gene. The CDR3 sequence is 11 residues long. V dropped 3 bases and J dropped 10 bases, with 10 bases sitting between them. Germline CDR1 DFQATT, CDR2 SNEGSKA (reference sequence). The CDR3 coding sequence is TGCAGTGCTAGGTGGGGTATAGAGCAGTTCTTC. Protein sequence: CSARWGIEQFF.

The CDR3 nucleotides read TGTGCCAGCAGACCACAGGGGCTGGACGAGCAGTACTTC. Its protein is CASRPQGLDEQYF. The rearrangement uses TRBV6-6 and TRBJ2-7, with 7 bases identical to TRBD1. Germline trimming cut 6 bases from V and 5 bases from J; bases unmatched to any gene: 7. The CDR3 contains 13 residues. Germline lookup yields CDR1 MNHNY and CDR2 SVGAGI (reference sequence).

The chain joins TRBV4-3 to TRBJ1-5; maybe TRBD1 (5 bases). The CDR3 runs to 22 residues. V was cut by 1 base and J by 0 bases, with 28 bases left in between. CDR1 LGHNA and CDR2 YSLEER come from the germline V gene. This CDR3 is CASSQAPPSWRRMRGSNQPQHF. The CDR3 DNA sequence: TGCGCCAGCAGCCAAGCCCCCCCATCATGGAGGCGGATGAGGGGTAGCAATCAGCCCCAGCATTTT.

This clone was observed a single time. V and J are TRBV2 and TRBJ2-5; 7 bases map to TRBD2. J was trimmed by 7 bases and V by 7 bases; bases with no gene match: 15. The V gene's germline CDR1 is SNHLY and CDR2 FYNNEI. The CDR3 length is 15 residues. The chain's CDR3 is CASIGGRGGPGTQYF. CDR3 DNA sequence: TGTGCCAGCATAGGTGGGAGGGGAGGGCCGGGGACCCAGTACTTC.

Regarding this clone: The sample carries other DNA sequences with the same CDR3. The V call is TRBV30, the J call TRBJ2-7; D ambiguous. Between the trimmed V and J ends, which lost 2 bases and 1 base, there was a span of 6 bases. Germline CDR1 reads GTSNPN; CDR2 reads SVGIG (reference sequence). The CDR3 is 12 amino acids. The CDR3 DNA reads TGTGCCTGGAGTAGAACATCCTACGAGCAGTACTTC. Translated, it gives CAWSRTSYEQYF.

CDR3 coding DNA: TGTGCCAGCAGTTACTCGACTAGCGGGAGGGGGGAGACCCAGTACTTC. This codes for CASSYSTSGRGETQYF. This rearrangement joins TRBV6-6 to TRBJ2-5; 14 bases match TRBD2. V lost 0 bases, J lost 5 bases, and 2 bases stayed unmatched. The CDR3 spans 16 residues. Germline CDR1 and CDR2: MNHNY and SVGAGI (reference sequence).

This chain links TRBV28 with TRBJ2-1; 16 bases line up with TRBD2. The germline V gene has CDR1 MDHEN and CDR2 SYDVKM. CDR3 length: 17 amino acids. The junction had 3 bases not matched to a gene; V was cut back by 7 bases and J by 0 bases. CDR3 DNA sequence: TGTGCCAGCATCGGGACTAGCGGGAGGGTCTCCTACAATGAGCAGTTCTTC. It yields the protein CASIGTSGRVSYNEQFF.

The V and J genes are TRBV14 and TRBJ2-7; no firm D call. The V end was cut by 1 base, the J end by 7 bases, with 17 bases between. The CDR3 covers 15 residues. Germline loops: CDR1 SGHDN, CDR2 FVKESK. The CDR3 loop is CASSQGGRLLEEQYF. The DNA of the CDR3 is TGTGCCAGCAGCCAAGGCGGACGCCTCCTGGAAGAGCAGTACTTC.